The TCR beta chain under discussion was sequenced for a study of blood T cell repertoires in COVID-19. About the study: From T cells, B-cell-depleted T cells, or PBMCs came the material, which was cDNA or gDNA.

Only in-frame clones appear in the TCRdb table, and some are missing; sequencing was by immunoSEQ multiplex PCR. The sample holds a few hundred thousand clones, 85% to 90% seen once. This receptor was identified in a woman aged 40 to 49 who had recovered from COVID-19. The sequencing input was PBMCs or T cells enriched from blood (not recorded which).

The CDR3 nucleotides are TGCGCCAGCAGCTTGGTCGGCACCGGGGAGCTGTTTTTT. It translates to CASSLVGTGELFF. The V call is TRBV5-1, the J call TRBJ2-2; D ambiguous. The CDR3 loop spans 13 amino acids. Trimming removed 0 bases at V and 4 bases at J, with 4 bases between. CDR1 SGHRS and CDR2 YFSETQ come from the germline V gene.